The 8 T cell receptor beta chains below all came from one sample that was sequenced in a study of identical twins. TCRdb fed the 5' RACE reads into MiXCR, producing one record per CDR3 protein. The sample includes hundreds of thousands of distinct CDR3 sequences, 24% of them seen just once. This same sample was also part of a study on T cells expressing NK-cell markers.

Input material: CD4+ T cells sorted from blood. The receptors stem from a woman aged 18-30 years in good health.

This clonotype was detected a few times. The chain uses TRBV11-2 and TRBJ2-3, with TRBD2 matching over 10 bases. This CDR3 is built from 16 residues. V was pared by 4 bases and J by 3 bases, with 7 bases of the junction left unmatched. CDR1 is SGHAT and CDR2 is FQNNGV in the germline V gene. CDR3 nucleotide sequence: TGTGCCAGCAGCTCCCCCCGAGCGGGGGGGACAGATACGCAGTATTTT. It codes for CASSSPRAGGTDTQYF.

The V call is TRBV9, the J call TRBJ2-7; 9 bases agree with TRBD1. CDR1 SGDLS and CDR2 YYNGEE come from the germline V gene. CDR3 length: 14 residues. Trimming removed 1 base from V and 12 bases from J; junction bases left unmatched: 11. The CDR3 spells CASSVSQTGTGLYF. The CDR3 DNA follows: TGTGCCAGCAGCGTATCTCAAACCGGGACAGGGCTGTACTTC.

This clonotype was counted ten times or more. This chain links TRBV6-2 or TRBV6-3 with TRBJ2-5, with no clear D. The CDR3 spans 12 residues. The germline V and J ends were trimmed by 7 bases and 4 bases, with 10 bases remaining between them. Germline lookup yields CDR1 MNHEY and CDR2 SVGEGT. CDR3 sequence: CASNDWRETQYF. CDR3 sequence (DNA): TGTGCCAGCAACGACTGGAGAGAGACCCAGTACTTC.

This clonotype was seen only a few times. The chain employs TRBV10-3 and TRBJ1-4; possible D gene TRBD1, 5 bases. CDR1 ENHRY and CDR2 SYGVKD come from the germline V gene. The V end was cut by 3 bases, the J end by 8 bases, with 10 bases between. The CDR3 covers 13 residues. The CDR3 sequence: CAISEPGIEKLFF. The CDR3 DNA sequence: TGTGCCATCAGTGAACCAGGGATCGAAAAACTGTTTTTT.

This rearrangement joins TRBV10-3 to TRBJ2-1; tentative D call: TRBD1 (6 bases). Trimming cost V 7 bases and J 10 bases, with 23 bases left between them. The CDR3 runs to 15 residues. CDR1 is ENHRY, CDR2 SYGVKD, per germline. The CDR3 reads CAIKDAGVGSTEQFF. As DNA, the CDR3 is TGTGCCATCAAAGACGCAGGGGTCGGGTCTACCGAGCAGTTCTTC.

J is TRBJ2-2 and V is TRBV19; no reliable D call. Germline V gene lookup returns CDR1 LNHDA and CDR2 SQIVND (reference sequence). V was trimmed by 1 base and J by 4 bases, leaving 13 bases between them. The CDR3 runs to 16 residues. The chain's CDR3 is CASSIVAWSSTGELFF. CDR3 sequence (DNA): TGTGCCAGTAGTATAGTTGCCTGGAGTAGCACCGGGGAGCTGTTTTTT.

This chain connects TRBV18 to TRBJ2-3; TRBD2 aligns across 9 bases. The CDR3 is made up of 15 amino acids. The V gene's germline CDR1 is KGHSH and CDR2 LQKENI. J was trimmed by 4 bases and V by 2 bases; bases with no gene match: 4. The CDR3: CASSPLRGRADTQYF. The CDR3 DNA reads TGTGCCAGCTCACCATTGCGCGGGAGGGCAGATACGCAGTATTTT.

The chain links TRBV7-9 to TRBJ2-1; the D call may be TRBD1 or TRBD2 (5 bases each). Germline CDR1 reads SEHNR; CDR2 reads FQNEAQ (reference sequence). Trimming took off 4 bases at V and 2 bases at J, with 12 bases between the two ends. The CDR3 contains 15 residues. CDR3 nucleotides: TGTGCCAGCAGCTCCTTACGGGGCACCTACAATGAGCAGTTCTTC. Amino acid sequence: CASSSLRGTYNEQFF. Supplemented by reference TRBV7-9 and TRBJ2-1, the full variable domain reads DTGVSQNPRHKITKRGQNVTFRCDPISEHNRLYWYRQTLGQGPEFLTYFQNEAQLEKSRLLSDRFSAERPKGSFSTLEIQRTEQGDSAMYLCASSSLRGTYNEQFFGPGTRLTVL.